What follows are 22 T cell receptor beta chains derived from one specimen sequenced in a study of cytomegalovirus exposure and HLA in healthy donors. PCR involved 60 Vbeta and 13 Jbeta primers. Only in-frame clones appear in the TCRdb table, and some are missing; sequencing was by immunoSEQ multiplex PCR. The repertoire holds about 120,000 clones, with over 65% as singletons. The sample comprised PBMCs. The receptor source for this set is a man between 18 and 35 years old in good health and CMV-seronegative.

Here the CDR3 DNA reads TGTGCCAGCAGCGTGACAGTTAACACCGGGGAGCTGTTTTTT. Protein sequence: CASSVTVNTGELFF. V gene TRBV2 combines with J gene TRBJ2-2; D might be TRBD1 (5 bases). The CDR3 has 14 amino acids. V was shortened by 6 bases and J by 2 bases, with 10 bases between the two germline ends. CDR1 and CDR2 from the germline V gene are SNHLY and FYNNEI.

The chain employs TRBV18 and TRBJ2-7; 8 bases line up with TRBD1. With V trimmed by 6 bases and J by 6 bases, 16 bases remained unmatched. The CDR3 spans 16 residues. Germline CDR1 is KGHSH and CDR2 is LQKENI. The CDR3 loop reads CASSMTGVLTYAEQYF. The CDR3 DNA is TGTGCCAGCTCTATGACAGGGGTCCTAACCTACGCCGAGCAGTACTTC.

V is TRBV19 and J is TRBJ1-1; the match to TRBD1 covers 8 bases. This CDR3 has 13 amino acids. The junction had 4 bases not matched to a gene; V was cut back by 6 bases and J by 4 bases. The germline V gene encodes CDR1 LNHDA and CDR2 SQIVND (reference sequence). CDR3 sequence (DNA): TGTGCCAGTAGCCCCAGGGGGCTCACTGAAGCTTTCTTT. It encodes CASSPRGLTEAFF.

The CDR3 region is CASSLTGQGSYNEQFF. The CDR3 region has the DNA TGTGCCAGCAGCTTAACTGGACAGGGGTCCTACAATGAGCAGTTCTTC. This rearrangement joins TRBV7-6 to TRBJ2-1, with 9 nucleotides matching TRBD1. CDR1 is SGHVS and CDR2 is FNYEAQ in the germline V gene. The CDR3 extends over 16 amino acids. J lost 1 base, V lost 2 bases, and 3 bases had no gene match.

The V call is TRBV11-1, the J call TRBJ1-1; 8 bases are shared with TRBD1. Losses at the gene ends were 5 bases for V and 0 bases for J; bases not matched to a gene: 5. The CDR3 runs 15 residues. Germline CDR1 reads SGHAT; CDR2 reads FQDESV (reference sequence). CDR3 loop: CASSPRTGLNTEAFF. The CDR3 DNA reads TGTGCCAGCAGCCCACGGACAGGGTTGAACACTGAAGCTTTCTTT.

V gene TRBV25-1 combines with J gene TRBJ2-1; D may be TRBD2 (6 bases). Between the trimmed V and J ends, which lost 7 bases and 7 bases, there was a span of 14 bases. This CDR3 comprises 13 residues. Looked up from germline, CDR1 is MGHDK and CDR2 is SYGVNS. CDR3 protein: CASNTRGGNEQFF. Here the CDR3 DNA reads TGTGCCAGCAATACGAGGGGAGGAAATGAGCAGTTCTTC.

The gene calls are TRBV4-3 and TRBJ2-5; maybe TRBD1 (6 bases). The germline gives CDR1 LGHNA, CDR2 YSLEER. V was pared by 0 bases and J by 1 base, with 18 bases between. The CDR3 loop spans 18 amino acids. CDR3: CASSQDLARTVTQETQYF. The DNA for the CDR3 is TGCGCCAGCAGCCAAGATCTGGCGAGGACAGTAACCCAAGAGACCCAGTACTTC.

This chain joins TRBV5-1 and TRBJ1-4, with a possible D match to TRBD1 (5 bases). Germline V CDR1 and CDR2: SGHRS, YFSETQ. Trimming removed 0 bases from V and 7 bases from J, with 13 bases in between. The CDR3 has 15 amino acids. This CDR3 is CASSLGAGSGEKLFF. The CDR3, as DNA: TGCGCCAGCAGCTTGGGGGCAGGGTCGGGTGAAAAACTGTTTTTT. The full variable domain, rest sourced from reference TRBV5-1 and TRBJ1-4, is KAGVTQTPRYLIKTRGQQVTLSCSPISGHRSVSWYQQTPGQGLQFLFEYFSETQRNKGNFPGRFSGRQFSNSRSEMNVSTLELGDSALYLCASSLGAGSGEKLFFGSGTQLSVL.

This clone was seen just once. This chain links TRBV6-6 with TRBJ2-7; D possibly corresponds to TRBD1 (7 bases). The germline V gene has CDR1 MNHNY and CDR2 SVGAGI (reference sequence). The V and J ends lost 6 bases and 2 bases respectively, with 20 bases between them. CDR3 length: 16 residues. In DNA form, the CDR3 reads TGTGCCAGCAGCCATGACCGGGCGGGACAGCCCTACGAGCAGTACTTC. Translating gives CASSHDRAGQPYEQYF.

CDR3 nucleotide sequence: TGTGCCAGCAGCGTTTCGGGGGGGCATTACGAGCAGTACTTC. This codes for CASSVSGGHYEQYF. This sequence joins TRBV9 and TRBJ2-7; the match to TRBD2 covers 8 bases. J gave up 4 bases and V 2 bases, and 5 bases lay outside the gene matches. CDR3 length: 14 residues. Germline CDR1 reads SGDLS; CDR2 reads YYNGEE.

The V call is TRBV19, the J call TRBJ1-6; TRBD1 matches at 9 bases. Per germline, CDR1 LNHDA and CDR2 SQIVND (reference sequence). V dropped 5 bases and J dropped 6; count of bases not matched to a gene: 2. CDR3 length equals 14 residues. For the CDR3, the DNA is TGTGCCAGTAGTGGGGACAGGGCTAATTCACCCCTCCACTTT. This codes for CASSGDRANSPLHF.

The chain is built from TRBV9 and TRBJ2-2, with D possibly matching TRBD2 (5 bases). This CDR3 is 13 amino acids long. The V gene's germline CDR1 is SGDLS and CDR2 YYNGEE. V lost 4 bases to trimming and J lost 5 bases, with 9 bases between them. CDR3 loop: CASSPRRTGELFF. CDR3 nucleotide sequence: TGTGCCAGCAGCCCAAGGAGGACCGGGGAGCTGTTTTTT.

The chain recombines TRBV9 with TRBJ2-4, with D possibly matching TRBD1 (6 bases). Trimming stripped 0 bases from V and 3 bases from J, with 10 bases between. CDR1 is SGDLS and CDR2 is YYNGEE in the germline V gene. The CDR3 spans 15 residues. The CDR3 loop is CASSVEDRGKNIQYF. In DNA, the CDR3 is TGTGCCAGCAGCGTAGAGGACAGAGGCAAAAACATTCAGTACTTC.

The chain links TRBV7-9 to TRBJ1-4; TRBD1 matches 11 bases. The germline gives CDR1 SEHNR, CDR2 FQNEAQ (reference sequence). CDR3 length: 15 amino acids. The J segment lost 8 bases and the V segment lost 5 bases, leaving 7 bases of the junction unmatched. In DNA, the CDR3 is TGTGCCAGCAGCACCCGGACAGGGGGCACGGAAAAACTGTTTTTT. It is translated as CASSTRTGGTEKLFF.

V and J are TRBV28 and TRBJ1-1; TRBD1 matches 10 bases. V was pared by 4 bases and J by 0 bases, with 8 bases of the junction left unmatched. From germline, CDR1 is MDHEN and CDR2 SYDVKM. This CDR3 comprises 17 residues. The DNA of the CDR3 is TGTGCCAGCAGTTCCCCTCGGGACAGGGGCATGAACACTGAAGCTTTCTTT. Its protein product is CASSSPRDRGMNTEAFF.

This chain's CDR3 is CASSGQVGNTGELFF. The CDR3 nucleotides are TGTGCCAGCAGCGGACAGGTCGGGAACACCGGGGAGCTGTTTTTT. This rearrangement joins TRBV5-8 to TRBJ2-2, with 7 bases that match TRBD1. Per germline, CDR1 SGHTS and CDR2 YDEGEE. This CDR3 is built from 15 residues. V trimming: 4 bases; J trimming: 1 base; junction bases outside the gene matches: 4.

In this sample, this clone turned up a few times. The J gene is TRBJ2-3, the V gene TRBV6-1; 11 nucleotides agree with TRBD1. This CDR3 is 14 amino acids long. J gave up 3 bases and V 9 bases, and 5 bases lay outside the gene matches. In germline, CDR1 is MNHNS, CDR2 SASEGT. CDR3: CASKWDRGTDTQYF. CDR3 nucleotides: TGTGCCAGTAAGTGGGACAGGGGGACAGATACGCAGTATTTT.

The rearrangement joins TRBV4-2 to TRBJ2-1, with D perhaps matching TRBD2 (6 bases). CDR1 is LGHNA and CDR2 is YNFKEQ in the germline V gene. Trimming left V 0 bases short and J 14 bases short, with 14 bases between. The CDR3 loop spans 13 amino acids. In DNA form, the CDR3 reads TGTGCCAGCAGCCAAGACAAATCGGACTATGAGTTCTTC. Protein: CASSQDKSDYEFF.

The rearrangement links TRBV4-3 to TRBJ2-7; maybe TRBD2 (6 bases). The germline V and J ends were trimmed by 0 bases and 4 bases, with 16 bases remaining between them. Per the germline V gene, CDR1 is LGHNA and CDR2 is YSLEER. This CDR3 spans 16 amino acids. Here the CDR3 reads CASSQEGLGTGYEQYF. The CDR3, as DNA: TGCGCCAGCAGCCAAGAGGGTTTGGGGACTGGGTACGAGCAGTACTTC.

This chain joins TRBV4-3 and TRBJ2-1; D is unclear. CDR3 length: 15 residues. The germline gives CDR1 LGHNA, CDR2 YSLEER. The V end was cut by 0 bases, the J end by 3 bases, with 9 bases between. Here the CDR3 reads CASSQDFSVYNEQFF. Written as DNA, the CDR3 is TGCGCCAGCAGCCAAGATTTCTCCGTCTACAATGAGCAGTTCTTC.

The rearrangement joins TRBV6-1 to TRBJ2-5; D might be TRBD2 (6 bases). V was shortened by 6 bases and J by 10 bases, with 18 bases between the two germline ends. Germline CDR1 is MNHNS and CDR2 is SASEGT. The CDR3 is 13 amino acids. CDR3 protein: CASSPAGPPVQYF. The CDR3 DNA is TGTGCCAGCAGCCCCGCGGGACCCCCTGTCCAGTACTTC.

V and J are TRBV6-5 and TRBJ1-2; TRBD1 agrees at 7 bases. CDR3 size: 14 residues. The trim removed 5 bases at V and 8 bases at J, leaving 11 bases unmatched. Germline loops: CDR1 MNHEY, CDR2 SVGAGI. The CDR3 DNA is TGTGCCAGCAGTACGCAGCAGGGGGGACGAGGCTACACCTTC. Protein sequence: CASSTQQGGRGYTF.